This entry features one TCR beta chain sequence. Its antigen is still unknown. This sample is part of a study of cytotoxic CD8 clonotypes in ibrutinib-treated CLL. On the study more broadly: Patients: over 9 relapsed/refractory, approximately 15 treatment-naive, fewer than 18 IGHV unmutated. Partial responses totalled approximately 24 and complete responses 2; after median 68 months, around 14 remained remitted and approximately 12 progressed. Findings of the study overall: Patients had baseline clonality above age-matched healthy donors, and this clonality moved with circulating CD8+ T-cell counts. Samples were collected at differing times from sustained-remission and progressing patients.

The germline gives CDR1 MDHEN, CDR2 SYDVKM. The V and J ends lost 7 bases and 8 bases respectively, with 17 bases between them. This CDR3 comprises 13 residues. Clones were sequenced by immunoSEQ multiplex PCR, and TCRdb holds only the in-frame ones, with some missing. The data show approximately 84,000 clones, around 75% seen once. The receptor was isolated from a human donor with chronic lymphocytic leukemia. Sequences were derived from PBMCs, sampled after 12 months of ibrutinib treatment. V and J are TRBV28 and TRBJ1-1; D call uncertain. The CDR3 loop is CASTLAPAGEAFF. The DNA for the CDR3 is TGTGCCAGCACCCTCGCACCGGCGGGAGAAGCTTTCTTT. Drawing the rest from reference TRBV28 and TRBJ1-1, the complete variable domain is DVKVTQSSRYLVKRTGEKVFLECVQDMDHENMFWYRQDPGLGLRLIYFSYDVKMKEKGDIPEGYSVSREKKERFSLILESASTNQTSMYLCASTLAPAGEAFFGQGTRLTVV.